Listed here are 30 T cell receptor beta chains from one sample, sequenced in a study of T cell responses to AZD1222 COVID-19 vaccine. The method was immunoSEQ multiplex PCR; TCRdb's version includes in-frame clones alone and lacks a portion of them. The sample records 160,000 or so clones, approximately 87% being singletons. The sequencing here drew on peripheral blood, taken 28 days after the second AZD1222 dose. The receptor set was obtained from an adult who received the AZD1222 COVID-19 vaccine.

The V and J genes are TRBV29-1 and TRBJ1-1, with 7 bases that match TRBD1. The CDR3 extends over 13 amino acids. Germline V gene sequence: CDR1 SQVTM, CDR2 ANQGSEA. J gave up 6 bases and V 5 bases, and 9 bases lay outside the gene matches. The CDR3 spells CSVSFRGLSEAFF. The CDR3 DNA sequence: TGCAGCGTTAGCTTTAGGGGGCTCTCTGAAGCTTTCTTT. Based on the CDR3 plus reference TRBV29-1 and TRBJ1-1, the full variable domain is SAVISQKPSRDICQRGTSLTIQCQVDSQVTMMFWYRQQPGQSLTLIATANQGSEATYESGFVIDKFPISRPNLTFSTLTVSNMSPEDSSIYLCSVSFRGLSEAFFGQGTRLTVV.

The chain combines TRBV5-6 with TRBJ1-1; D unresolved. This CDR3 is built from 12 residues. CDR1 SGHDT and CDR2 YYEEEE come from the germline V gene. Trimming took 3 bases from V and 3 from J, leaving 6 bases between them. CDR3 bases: TGTGCCAGCAGCTGGGGATACACTGAAGCTTTCTTT. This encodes CASSWGYTEAFF.

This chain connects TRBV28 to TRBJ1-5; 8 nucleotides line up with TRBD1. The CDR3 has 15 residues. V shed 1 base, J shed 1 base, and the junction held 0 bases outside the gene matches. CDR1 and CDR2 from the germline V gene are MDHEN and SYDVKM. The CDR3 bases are TGTGCCAGCAGTTTATACAGGGGGAGCAATCAGCCCCAGCATTTT. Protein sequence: CASSLYRGSNQPQHF.

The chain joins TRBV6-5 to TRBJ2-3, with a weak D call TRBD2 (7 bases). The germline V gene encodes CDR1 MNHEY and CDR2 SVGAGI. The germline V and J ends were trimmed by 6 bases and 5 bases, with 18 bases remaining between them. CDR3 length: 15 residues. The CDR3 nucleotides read TGTGCCAGCAGGTTCGGGGGGCCAGTAGGAGATACGCAGTATTTT. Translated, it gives CASRFGGPVGDTQYF.

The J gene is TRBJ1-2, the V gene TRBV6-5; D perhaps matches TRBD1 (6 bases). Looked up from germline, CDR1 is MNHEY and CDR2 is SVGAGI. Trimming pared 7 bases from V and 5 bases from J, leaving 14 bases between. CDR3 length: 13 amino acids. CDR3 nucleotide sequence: TGTGCCAGCACAGGGGTGGGTAAATATGGCTACACCTTC. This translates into CASTGVGKYGYTF.

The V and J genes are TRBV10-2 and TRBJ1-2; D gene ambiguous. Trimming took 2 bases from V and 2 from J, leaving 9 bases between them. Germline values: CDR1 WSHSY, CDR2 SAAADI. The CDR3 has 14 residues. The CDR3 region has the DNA TGCGCCAGCAGTGAGGCCACCCTAAACTATGGCTACACCTTC. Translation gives CASSEATLNYGYTF.

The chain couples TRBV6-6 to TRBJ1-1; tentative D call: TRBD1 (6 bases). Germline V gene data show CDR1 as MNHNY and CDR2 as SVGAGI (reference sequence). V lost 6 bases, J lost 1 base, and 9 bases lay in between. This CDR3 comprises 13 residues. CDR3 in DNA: TGTGCCAGCAGCCGGACAGAGAACACTGAAGCTTTCTTT. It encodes CASSRTENTEAFF.

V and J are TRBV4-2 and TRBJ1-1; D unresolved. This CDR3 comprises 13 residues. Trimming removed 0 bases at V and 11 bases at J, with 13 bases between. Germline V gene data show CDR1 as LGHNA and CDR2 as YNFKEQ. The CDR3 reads CASSQDNPSWAFF. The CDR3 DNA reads TGTGCCAGCAGCCAAGATAATCCCTCCTGGGCTTTCTTT.

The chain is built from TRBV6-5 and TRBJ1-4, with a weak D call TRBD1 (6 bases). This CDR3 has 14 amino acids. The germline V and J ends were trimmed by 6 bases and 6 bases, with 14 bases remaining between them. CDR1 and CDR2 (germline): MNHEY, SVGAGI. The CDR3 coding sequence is TGTGCCAGCAGCCCGGGGGCTGGGGATGAAAAACTGTTTTTT. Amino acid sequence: CASSPGAGDEKLFF.

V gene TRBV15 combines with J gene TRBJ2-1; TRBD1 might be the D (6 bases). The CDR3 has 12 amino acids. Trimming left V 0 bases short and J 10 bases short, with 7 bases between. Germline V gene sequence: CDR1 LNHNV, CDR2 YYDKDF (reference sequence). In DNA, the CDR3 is TGTGCCACCAGCAGAGATCAGGGGGAGCAGTTCTTC. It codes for CATSRDQGEQFF. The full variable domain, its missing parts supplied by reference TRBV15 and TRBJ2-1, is DAMVIQNPRYQVTQFGKPVTLSCSQTLNHNVMYWYQQKSSQAPKLLFHYYDKDFNNEADTPDNFQSRRPNTSFCFLDIRSPGLGDTAMYLCATSRDQGEQFFGPGTRLTVL.

The CDR3 DNA reads TGTGCCAGCAGCGGTGGGTGGGAGACTGAAGCTTTCTTT. It is translated as CASSGGWETEAFF. The genes are TRBV27 and TRBJ1-1; D remains ambiguous. Germline V CDR1 and CDR2: MNHEY, SMNVEV (reference sequence). The CDR3 length is 13 residues. Deletions cut 6 bases from V and 5 bases from J, with 13 bases between.

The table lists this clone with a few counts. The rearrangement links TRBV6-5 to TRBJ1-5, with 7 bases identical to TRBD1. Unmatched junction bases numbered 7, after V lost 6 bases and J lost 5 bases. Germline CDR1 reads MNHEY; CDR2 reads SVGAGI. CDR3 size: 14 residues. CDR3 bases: TGTGCCAGCAGAATACAGGGGCTTGATCAGCCCCAGCATTTT. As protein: CASRIQGLDQPQHF.

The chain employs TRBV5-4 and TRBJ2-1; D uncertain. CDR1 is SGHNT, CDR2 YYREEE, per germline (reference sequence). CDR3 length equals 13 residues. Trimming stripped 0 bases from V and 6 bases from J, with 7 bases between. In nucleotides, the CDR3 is TGTGCCAGCAGCTTGGGCGGCCCCAATGAGCAGTTCTTC. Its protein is CASSLGGPNEQFF.

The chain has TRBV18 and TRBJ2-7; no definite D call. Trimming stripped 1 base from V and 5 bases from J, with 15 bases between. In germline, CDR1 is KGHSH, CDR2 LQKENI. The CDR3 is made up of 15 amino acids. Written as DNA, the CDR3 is TGTGCCAGCTCACCACGAGGAGACGGAAGGGACGAGCAGTACTTC. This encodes CASSPRGDGRDEQYF.

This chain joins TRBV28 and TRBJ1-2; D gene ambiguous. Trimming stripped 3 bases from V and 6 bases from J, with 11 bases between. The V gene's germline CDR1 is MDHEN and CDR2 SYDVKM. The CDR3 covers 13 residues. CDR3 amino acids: CASSFVGNDGYTF. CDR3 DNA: TGTGCCAGCAGTTTTGTAGGGAATGATGGCTACACCTTC.

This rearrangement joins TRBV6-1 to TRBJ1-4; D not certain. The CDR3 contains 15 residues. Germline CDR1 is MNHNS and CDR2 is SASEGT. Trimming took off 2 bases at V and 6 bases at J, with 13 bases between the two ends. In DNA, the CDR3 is TGTGCCAGCAGTGAACGGGCGGCCGGAGATGAAAAACTGTTTTTT. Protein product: CASSERAAGDEKLFF.

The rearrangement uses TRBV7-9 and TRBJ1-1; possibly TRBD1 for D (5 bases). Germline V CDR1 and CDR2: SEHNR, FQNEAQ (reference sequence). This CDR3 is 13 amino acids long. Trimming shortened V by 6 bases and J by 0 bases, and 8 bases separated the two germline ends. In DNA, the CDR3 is TGTGCCAGCAGGGGGCAGCTGAACACTGAAGCTTTCTTT. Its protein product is CASRGQLNTEAFF.

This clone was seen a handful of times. CDR3 loop: CASKWGGLNTEAFF. As DNA, the CDR3 is TGTGCCAGCAAATGGGGGGGATTGAACACTGAAGCTTTCTTT. The chain recombines TRBV27 with TRBJ1-1; tentatively, D is TRBD1 (5 bases). With 7 bases removed from V and 0 bases from J, the gap between germline ends came to 12 bases. The CDR3 consists of 14 residues. CDR1 MNHEY and CDR2 SMNVEV come from the germline V gene (reference sequence).

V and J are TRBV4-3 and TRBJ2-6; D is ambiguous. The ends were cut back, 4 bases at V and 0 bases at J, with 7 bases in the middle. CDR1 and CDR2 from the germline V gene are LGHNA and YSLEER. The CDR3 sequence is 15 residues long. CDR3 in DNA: TGCGCCAGCAGCCCGTGGGACTCTGGGGCCAACGTCCTGACTTTC. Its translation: CASSPWDSGANVLTF.

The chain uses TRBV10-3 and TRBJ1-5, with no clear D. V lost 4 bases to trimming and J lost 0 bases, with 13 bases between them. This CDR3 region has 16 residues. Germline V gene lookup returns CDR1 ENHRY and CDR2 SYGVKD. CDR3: CAISGESADSNQPQHF. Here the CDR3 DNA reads TGTGCCATCAGTGGGGAATCGGCGGATAGCAATCAGCCCCAGCATTTT.

Here the CDR3 reads CASSPPGSGGYNEQFF. The CDR3 region has the DNA TGTGCCAGCAGTCCCCCCGGAAGTGGGGGTTACAATGAGCAGTTCTTC. This chain uses TRBV27 with TRBJ2-1; possibly TRBD1 or TRBD2 for D (5 bases each). CDR3 length: 16 amino acids. V gave up 5 bases and J gave up 4 bases, with 18 bases separating them. Germline CDR1 is MNHEY and CDR2 is SMNVEV (reference sequence).

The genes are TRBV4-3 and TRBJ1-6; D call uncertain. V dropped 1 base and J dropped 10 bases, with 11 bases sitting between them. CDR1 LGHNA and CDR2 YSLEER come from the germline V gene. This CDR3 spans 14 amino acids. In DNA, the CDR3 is TGCGCCAGCAGCCAAGTACTTAGGGAGTCACCCCTCCACTTT. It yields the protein CASSQVLRESPLHF.

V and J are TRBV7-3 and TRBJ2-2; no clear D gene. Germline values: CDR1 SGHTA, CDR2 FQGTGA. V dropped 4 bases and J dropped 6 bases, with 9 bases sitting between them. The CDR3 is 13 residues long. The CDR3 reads CASSSYTAGELFF. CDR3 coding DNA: TGTGCCAGCAGCTCCTACACCGCCGGGGAGCTGTTTTTT.

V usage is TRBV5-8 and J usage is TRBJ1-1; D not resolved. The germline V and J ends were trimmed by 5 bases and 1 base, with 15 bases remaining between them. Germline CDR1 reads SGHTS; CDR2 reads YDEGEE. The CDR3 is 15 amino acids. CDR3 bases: TGTGCCAGCAGGATAGGACTCGCCGCGAACACTGAAGCTTTCTTT. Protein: CASRIGLAANTEAFF.

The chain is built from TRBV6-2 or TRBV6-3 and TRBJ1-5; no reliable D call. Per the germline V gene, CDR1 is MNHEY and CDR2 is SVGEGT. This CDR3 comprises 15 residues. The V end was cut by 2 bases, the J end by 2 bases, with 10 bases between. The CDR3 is CASSYHGVGNQPQHF. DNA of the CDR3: TGTGCCAGCAGTTACCACGGGGTAGGCAATCAGCCCCAGCATTTT.

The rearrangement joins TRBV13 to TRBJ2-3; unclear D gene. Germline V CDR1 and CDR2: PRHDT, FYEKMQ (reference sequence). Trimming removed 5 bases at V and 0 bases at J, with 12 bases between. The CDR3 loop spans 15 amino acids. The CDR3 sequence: CASSGLGSSTDTQYF. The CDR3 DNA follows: TGTGCCAGCAGCGGCTTGGGGTCTAGCACAGATACGCAGTATTTT.

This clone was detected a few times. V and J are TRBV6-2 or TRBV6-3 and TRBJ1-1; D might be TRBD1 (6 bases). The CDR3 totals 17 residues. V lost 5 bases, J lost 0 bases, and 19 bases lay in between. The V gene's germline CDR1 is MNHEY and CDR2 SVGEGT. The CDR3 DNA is TGTGCCAGCAGTCCAAGGGACAACCCACGAATGAACACTGAAGCTTTCTTT. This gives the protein CASSPRDNPRMNTEAFF.

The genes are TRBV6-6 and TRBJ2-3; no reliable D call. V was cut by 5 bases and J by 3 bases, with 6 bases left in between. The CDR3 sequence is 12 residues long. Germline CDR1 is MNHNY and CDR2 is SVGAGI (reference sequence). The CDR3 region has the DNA TGTGCCAGCAGTCCCATTACAGATACGCAGTATTTT. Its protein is CASSPITDTQYF.

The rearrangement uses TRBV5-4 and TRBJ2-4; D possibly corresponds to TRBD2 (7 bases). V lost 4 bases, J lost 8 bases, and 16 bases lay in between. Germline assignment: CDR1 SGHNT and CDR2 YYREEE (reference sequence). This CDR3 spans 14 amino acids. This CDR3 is CASSVQGGVDIQYF. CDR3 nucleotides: TGTGCCAGCAGCGTACAGGGAGGGGTAGACATTCAGTACTTC.

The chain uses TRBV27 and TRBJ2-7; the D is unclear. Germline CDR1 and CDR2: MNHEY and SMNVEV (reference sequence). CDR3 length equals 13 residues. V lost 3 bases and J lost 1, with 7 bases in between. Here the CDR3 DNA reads TGTGCCAGCAGTTTGAGGCCTTCCTACGAGCAGTACTTC. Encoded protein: CASSLRPSYEQYF.